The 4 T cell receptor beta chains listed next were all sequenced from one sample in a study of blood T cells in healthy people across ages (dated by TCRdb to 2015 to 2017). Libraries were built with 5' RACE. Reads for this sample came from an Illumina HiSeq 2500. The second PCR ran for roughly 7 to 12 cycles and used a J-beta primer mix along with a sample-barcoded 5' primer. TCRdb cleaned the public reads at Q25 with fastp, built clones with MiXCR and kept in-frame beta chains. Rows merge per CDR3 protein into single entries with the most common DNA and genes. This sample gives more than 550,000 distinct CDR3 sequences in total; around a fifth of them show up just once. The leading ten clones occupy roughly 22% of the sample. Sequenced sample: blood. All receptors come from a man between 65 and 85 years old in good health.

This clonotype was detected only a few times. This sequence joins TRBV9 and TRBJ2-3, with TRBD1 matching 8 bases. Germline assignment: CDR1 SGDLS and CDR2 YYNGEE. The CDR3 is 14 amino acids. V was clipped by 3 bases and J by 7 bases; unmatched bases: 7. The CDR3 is CASSDDRGTNTQYF. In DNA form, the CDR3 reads TGTGCCAGCAGCGACGACAGGGGAACAAATACGCAGTATTTT. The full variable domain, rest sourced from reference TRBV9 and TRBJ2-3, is DSGVTQTPKHLITATGQRVTLRCSPRSGDLSVYWYQQSLDQGLQFLIQYYNGEERAKGNILERFSAQQFPDLHSELNLSSLELGDSALYFCASSDDRGTNTQYFGPGTRLTVL.

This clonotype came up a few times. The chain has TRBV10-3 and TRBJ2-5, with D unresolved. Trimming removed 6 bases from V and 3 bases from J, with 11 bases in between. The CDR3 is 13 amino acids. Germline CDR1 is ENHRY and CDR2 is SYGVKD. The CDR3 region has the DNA TGTGCCATCAGCGCGAACAATAAAGAGACCCAGTACTTC. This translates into CAISANNKETQYF.

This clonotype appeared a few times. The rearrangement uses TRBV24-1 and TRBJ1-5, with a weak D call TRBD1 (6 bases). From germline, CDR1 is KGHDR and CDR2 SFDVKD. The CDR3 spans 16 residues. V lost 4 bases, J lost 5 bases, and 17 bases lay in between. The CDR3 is CATSERVTGSDQPQHF. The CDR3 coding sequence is TGTGCCACCAGTGAGAGGGTTACAGGGTCTGATCAGCCCCAGCATTTT.

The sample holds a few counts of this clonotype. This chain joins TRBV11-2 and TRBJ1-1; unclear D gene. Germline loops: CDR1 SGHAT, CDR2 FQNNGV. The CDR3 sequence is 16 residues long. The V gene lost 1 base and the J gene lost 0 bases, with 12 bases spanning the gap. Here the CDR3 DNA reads TGTGCCAGCAGCTTAGTCTTCAATAGGGTGAACACTGAAGCTTTCTTT. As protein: CASSLVFNRVNTEAFF.